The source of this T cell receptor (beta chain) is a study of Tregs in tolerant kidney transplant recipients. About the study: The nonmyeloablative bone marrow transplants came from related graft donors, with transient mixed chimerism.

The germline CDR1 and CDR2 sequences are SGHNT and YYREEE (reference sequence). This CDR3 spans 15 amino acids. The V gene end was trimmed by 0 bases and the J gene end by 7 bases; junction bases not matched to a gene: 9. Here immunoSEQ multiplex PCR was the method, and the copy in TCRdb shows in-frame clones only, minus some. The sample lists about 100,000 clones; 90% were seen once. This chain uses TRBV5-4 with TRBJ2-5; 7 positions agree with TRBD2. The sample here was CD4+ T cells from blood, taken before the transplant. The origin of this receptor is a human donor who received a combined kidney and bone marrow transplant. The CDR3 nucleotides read TGTGCCAGCAGCTTGGGGCGGGGCAGGGAGGGGACCCAGTACTTC. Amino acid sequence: CASSLGRGREGTQYF.